A selection of T cell receptor beta chains follows, all from one sample in a study of T cells in lung cancer brain metastases. Using immunoSEQ multiplex PCR, the repertoire was profiled, and TCRdb retains in-frame clones only, with some absent. The table records approximately 6,600 clones, roughly 90% of them present only once. Sequenced sample: tumor tissue from the primary lung tumor. All receptors derive from a man aged 50-59 years with non-small cell lung cancer. The CDR3 runs from the conserved cysteine through the conserved F or W. The order of the fields is clone size, D gene, J gene, V gene, CDR3 DNA, CDR3 protein. D genes are given only for firm matches. A clone size is listed for some rows: how often the clone was seen (once, few, many), or a class if it is expanded.

few,-,TRBJ1-2,TRBV15,TGTGCCACCAGCAGAGAGGAGGGGTGGTATGGCTACACCTTC,CATSREEGWYGYTF
once,TRBD1,TRBJ1-1,TRBV29-1,TGCAGCGTTGCGGGGACAGCGGCATCCACTGAAGCTTTTTTT,CSVAGTAASTEAFF
-,-,TRBJ2-7,TRBV20-1,TGCAGTGCTAGGCTGGACTACGAGCAGTACTTC,CSARLDYEQYF
-,-,TRBJ1-2,TRBV30,TGTGCCTGGACCTTGCCGGGGAGGGGCTACACCTTC,CAWTLPGRGYTF
-,-,TRBJ1-2,TRBV6-5,TGTGCCAGTTCGGAAGGAGGGAACTATGGCTACACCTTC,CASSEGGNYGYTF
-,-,TRBJ1-1,TRBV9,TGTGCCAGCAGCGTAGCGATGAACACTGAAGCTTTCTTT,CASSVAMNTEAFF
-,-,TRBJ2-5,TRBV7-9,TGTGCCAGCCTGAATCCTCAAGAGACCCAGTACTTC,CASLNPQETQYF
few,-,TRBJ2-3,TRBV29-1,TGCAGCGTTGAGGCAGGAGATAGCACAGATACGCAGTATTTT,CSVEAGDSTDTQYF
-,TRBD1,TRBJ2-5,TRBV28,TGTGCCAGCAGTTTGGGCCCCGACAGGGGAGTTTTAGAGACCCAGTACTTC,CASSLGPDRGVLETQYF
-,-,TRBJ2-7,TRBV7-2,TGTGCCAGCAGCTTAGCGGCTGGGAACTACGAGCAGTACTTC,CASSLAAGNYEQYF
-,-,TRBJ1-1,TRBV30,TGTGCCAGCTTTACTACTGAAGCTTTCTTT,CASFTTEAFF
-,-,TRBJ1-3,TRBV20-1,TGCAGTGGCACTTTTGGAAACACCATATATTTT,CSGTFGNTIYF
-,TRBD1,TRBJ1-6,TRBV7-9,TGTGCCAGCAGCTTCACAGGGGGGGATTCACCCCTCCACTTT,CASSFTGGDSPLHF
-,TRBD2,TRBJ2-3,TRBV4-2,TGTGCCAGCAGCCAACCGGGCGGGGGGGCCGAAGATACGCAGTATTTT,CASSQPGGGAEDTQYF